Below are 22 T cell receptor beta chains sequenced from a single sample in a study of blood T cell repertoires in COVID-19. Sequencing used immunoSEQ multiplex PCR; TCRdb keeps in-frame clones, though not all of them. The profile covers over 250,000 clones, with 80% to 90% appearing a single time and approximately 5.3% taken by the ten largest. The source material was PBMCs or T cells enriched from blood (not recorded which). All receptors come from a woman aged 25 to 39 who had recovered from COVID-19.

This chain connects TRBV6-5 to TRBJ2-6; 7 nucleotides align to TRBD1. This CDR3 has 16 amino acids. J gave up 5 bases and V 3 bases, and 7 bases lay outside the gene matches. Germline V lookup: CDR1 MNHEY, CDR2 SVGAGI. In DNA, the CDR3 is TGTGCCAGCAGTTATACAGGGGCGTCTAGGGCCAACGTCCTGACTTTC. This translates into CASSYTGASRANVLTF.

The chain carries TRBV6-5 and TRBJ1-5; D not certain. The germline gives CDR1 MNHEY, CDR2 SVGAGI. Trimming cost V 1 base and J 7 bases, with 5 bases left between them. This CDR3 region has 12 residues. In DNA, the CDR3 is TGTGCCAGCAGTTACTACCGGCAGCCCCAGCATTTT. Translating gives CASSYYRQPQHF.

V and J are TRBV4-1 and TRBJ1-4; D is possibly TRBD1 (6 bases). Trimming left V 4 bases short and J 4 bases short, with 16 bases between. Germline V CDR1 and CDR2: MGHRA, YSYEKL. The CDR3 has 16 amino acids. The CDR3 loop reads CASSPIPQGINEKLFF. CDR3 nucleotide sequence: TGCGCCAGCAGCCCCATTCCACAGGGAATTAATGAAAAACTGTTTTTT.

The J gene is TRBJ2-7, the V gene TRBV5-1, with a possible D match to TRBD2 (6 bases). The CDR3 totals 12 residues. Trimming took off 5 bases at V and 6 bases at J, with 12 bases between the two ends. CDR1 is SGHRS and CDR2 is YFSETQ in the germline V gene. The CDR3 sequence: CASSLGRGEQYF. The CDR3 DNA sequence: TGCGCCAGCAGTCTCGGGAGAGGCGAGCAGTACTTC.

The V gene is TRBV6-5, the J gene TRBJ1-2, with TRBD1 matching 10 bases. V was pared by 8 bases and J by 7 bases, with 7 bases of the junction left unmatched. Germline V gene lookup returns CDR1 MNHEY and CDR2 SVGAGI. The CDR3 length is 13 residues. CDR3 coding DNA: TGTGCCAGCCGACAGGGGGCGCTTGGTGGCTACACCTTC. Its translation is CASRQGALGGYTF.

The chain is built from TRBV6-1 and TRBJ1-5, with D unclear. The CDR3 is made up of 14 amino acids. V lost 2 bases and J 6 bases, leaving 11 bases between the germline ends. Germline V CDR1 and CDR2: MNHNS, SASEGT. For the CDR3, the DNA is TGTGCCAGCAGTGAAATGGGAGATTTTCAGCCCCAGCATTTT. Encoded protein: CASSEMGDFQPQHF.

The chain uses TRBV4-1 and TRBJ1-5; 7 bases align to TRBD1. Trimming at V came to 1 base and at J to 3 bases, leaving 6 bases not matched to a gene. The CDR3 is made up of 16 amino acids. The germline V gene has CDR1 MGHRA and CDR2 YSYEKL. In DNA, the CDR3 is TGCGCCAGCAGCCAAGTGGGGACAGAGAACAATCAGCCCCAGCATTTT. Its protein is CASSQVGTENNQPQHF.

The chain combines TRBV7-2 with TRBJ1-6; D is perhaps TRBD1 (5 bases). The V end lost 7 bases, the J end lost 7 bases, and 17 bases lay between the germline ends. This CDR3 spans 15 amino acids. Per the germline V gene, CDR1 is SGHTA and CDR2 is FQGNSA. DNA for the CDR3: TGTGCCAGCACCCGTGCCAGGGCCGGGAATTCACCCCTCCACTTT. This codes for CASTRARAGNSPLHF.

The chain carries TRBV5-4 and TRBJ1-6, with a possible D match to TRBD1 (5 bases). Trimming cost V 0 bases and J 1 base, with 8 bases left between them. The CDR3 is 16 residues long. Germline lookup yields CDR1 SGHNT and CDR2 YYREEE (reference sequence). The CDR3 region is CASSLGQGSYNSPLHF. The CDR3 DNA is TGTGCCAGCAGCTTGGGGCAGGGTTCCTATAATTCACCCCTCCACTTT.

CDR3 residues: CASSYLAGAYNEQFF. The DNA of the CDR3 is TGTGCCAGCAGCTACCTAGCGGGGGCCTACAATGAGCAGTTCTTC. V gene TRBV3-1 (or the pseudogene TRBV3-2) combines with J gene TRBJ2-1, with 10 nucleotides matching TRBD2. The length of the CDR3 is 15 residues. V trimming: 5 bases; J trimming: 2 bases; junction bases outside the gene matches: 3. Germline lookup yields CDR1 LGHDT and CDR2 YNNKEL (reference sequence).

This chain links TRBV18 with TRBJ1-6; unclear D gene. CDR1 and CDR2 from the germline V gene are KGHSH and LQKENI. The CDR3 contains 12 residues. V was pared by 0 bases and J by 14 bases, with 8 bases between. CDR3 coding DNA: TGTGCCAGCTCACCACCGACGGGGTCCCTCCACTTT. Translating gives CASSPPTGSLHF.

The chain combines TRBV29-1 with TRBJ2-2; 7 bases align to TRBD2. Trimming removed 8 bases from V and 7 bases from J; junction bases left unmatched: 7. This CDR3 is built from 12 residues. Germline V gene lookup returns CDR1 SQVTM and CDR2 ANQGSEA. The CDR3 DNA sequence: TGCAGCCACGGTGGGACTAACGGGGAGCTGTTTTTT. This translates into CSHGGTNGELFF.

This chain uses TRBV5-6 with TRBJ2-7, with a possible D match to TRBD2 (6 bases). The V end lost 4 bases, the J end lost 5 bases, and 16 bases lay between the germline ends. CDR1 and CDR2 (germline): SGHDT, YYEEEE. CDR3 size: 14 residues. The DNA for the CDR3 is TGTGCCAGCAGCCTGGTTGGGGGGTTTAACGAGCAGTACTTC. Protein sequence: CASSLVGGFNEQYF.

V gene TRBV6-6 combines with J gene TRBJ1-6; tentatively, D is TRBD1 (6 bases). This CDR3 spans 18 amino acids. The ends were cut back, 5 bases at V and 4 bases at J, with 21 bases in the middle. Germline lookup yields CDR1 MNHNY and CDR2 SVGAGI (reference sequence). As DNA, the CDR3 is TGTGCCAGCAGTCACAGGGCTTACGAGGGGTTTTATAATTCACCCCTCCACTTT. This gives the protein CASSHRAYEGFYNSPLHF.

This chain connects TRBV2 to TRBJ1-1, with D possibly TRBD1 on 6 matching bases. Germline lookup yields CDR1 SNHLY and CDR2 FYNNEI. Trimming removed 6 bases from V and 5 bases from J, with 22 bases in between. The CDR3 is 16 residues long. This chain's CDR3 is CASSQGRDIRGTEAFF. For the CDR3, the DNA is TGTGCCAGCAGCCAAGGCCGGGACATCCGAGGGACTGAAGCTTTCTTT.

The chain links TRBV10-3 to TRBJ2-2; 10 bases fit TRBD1. The CDR3 is made up of 16 amino acids. The J segment lost 5 bases and the V segment lost 0 bases, leaving 3 bases of the junction unmatched. Looked up from germline, CDR1 is ENHRY and CDR2 is SYGVKD. CDR3 nucleotide sequence: TGTGCCATCAGTGAGTCGGACAGGGGGGGGACCGGGGAGCTGTTTTTT. Its translation: CAISESDRGGTGELFF.

The chain is built from TRBV6-5 and TRBJ1-3; 7 nucleotides align to TRBD1. This CDR3 comprises 15 residues. Trimming cost V 6 bases and J 2 bases; bases outside gene matches: 7. Germline lookup yields CDR1 MNHEY and CDR2 SVGAGI. CDR3: CASSAGTATGNTIYF. The CDR3 DNA sequence: TGTGCCAGCAGCGCTGGGACAGCTACTGGAAACACCATATATTTT.

The chain has TRBV6-5 and TRBJ2-7; possibly TRBD1 for D (5 bases). Germline CDR1 MNHEY, CDR2 SVGAGI. V lost 5 bases to trimming and J lost 6 bases, with 20 bases between them. The CDR3 consists of 15 residues. The CDR3 nucleotides read TGTGCCAGCAGTCCCTACGCTCAGGGAAGCTCCGAGCAGTACTTC. The encoded protein is CASSPYAQGSSEQYF.

The chain carries TRBV2 and TRBJ2-3, with TRBD2 matching over 9 bases. The CDR3 is 14 amino acids. Germline V gene data show CDR1 as SNHLY and CDR2 as FYNNEI. Trimming took 7 bases from V and 4 from J; bases not matched to a gene: 6. The CDR3 loop reads CASKPRGGADTQYF. CDR3 in DNA: TGTGCCAGCAAGCCGCGGGGGGGCGCAGATACGCAGTATTTT.

The chain carries TRBV6-1 and TRBJ1-6; TRBD1 is a possible D gene (5 bases). The V gene lost 4 bases and the J gene lost 10 bases, with 20 bases spanning the gap. The CDR3 contains 16 residues. Germline V gene lookup returns CDR1 MNHNS and CDR2 SASEGT. CDR3 sequence: CASSVGWGVAGSPLHF. For the CDR3, the DNA is TGTGCCAGCAGTGTCGGATGGGGGGTGGCTGGATCACCCCTCCACTTT.

The DNA of the CDR3 is TGCGCCAGCAGGCCGCCGGGACACCAAACCTACAATGAGCAGTTCTTC. This gives the protein CASRPPGHQTYNEQFF. The genes are TRBV5-1 and TRBJ2-1, with D possibly matching TRBD1 (6 bases). The CDR3 totals 16 residues. Trimming left V 5 bases short and J 2 bases short, with 17 bases between. Germline CDR1 SGHRS, CDR2 YFSETQ.

V gene TRBV11-2 combines with J gene TRBJ1-2, with D possibly TRBD1 on 5 matching bases. The CDR3 runs 15 residues. V was clipped by 3 bases and J by 5 bases, with 16 bases between them. The V gene's germline CDR1 is SGHAT and CDR2 FQNNGV. DNA of the CDR3: TGTGCCAGCAGCTTCCAACGACAGAGCCTATATGGCTACACCTTC. It codes for CASSFQRQSLYGYTF.